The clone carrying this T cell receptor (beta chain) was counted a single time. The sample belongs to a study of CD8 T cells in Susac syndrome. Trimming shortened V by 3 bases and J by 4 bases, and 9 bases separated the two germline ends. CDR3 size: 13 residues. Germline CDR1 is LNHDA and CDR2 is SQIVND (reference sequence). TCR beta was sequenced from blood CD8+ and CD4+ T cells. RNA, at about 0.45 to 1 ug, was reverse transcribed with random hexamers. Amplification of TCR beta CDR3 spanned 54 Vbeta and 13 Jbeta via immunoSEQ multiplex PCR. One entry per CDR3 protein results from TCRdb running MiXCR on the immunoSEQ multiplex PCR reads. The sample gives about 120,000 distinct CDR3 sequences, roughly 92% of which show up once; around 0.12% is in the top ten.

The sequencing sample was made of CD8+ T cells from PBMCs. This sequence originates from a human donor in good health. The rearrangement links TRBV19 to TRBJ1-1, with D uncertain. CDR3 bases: TGTGCCAGTAGTATTAACATGGGCACTGAAGCTTTCTTT. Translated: CASSINMGTEAFF.